The clone carrying this T cell receptor (beta chain) was counted a single time. Unmatched junction bases numbered 9, after V lost 5 bases and J lost 5 bases. The CDR3 runs to 15 residues. Germline CDR1 reads SGHTA; CDR2 reads FQGNSA. The data belong to a study of blood T cell repertoires in COVID-19. Looking at the study overall: There were acute and convalescent COVID-19 samples, and they came from the United States, Italy and Spain. Sources were T cells, B-cell-depleted T cells, or PBMCs; the material itself was cDNA or gDNA.

TCRdb's table, derived via immunoSEQ multiplex PCR, lists solely in-frame clones and lacks some. The sample yields about 180,000 clones, less than 85% seen once. The sequence came from a woman aged 55-69 years with COVID-19, enrolled during active disease. Sample: peripheral blood. The V call is TRBV7-2, the J call TRBJ2-3; 8 positions match TRBD2. This CDR3 reads CASSRSGLEGDTQYF. The CDR3 DNA is TGTGCCAGCAGCCGTTCGGGACTAGAGGGAGATACGCAGTATTTT.